The clone carrying this T cell receptor (beta chain) was observed a handful of times. These data belong to a study of blood T cell repertoires in COVID-19. The cohort comprised adults aged roughly 18 to 95 years residing in approximately 25 US areas. Cohort assignment relied on participant-reported clinical history. Recovery meant two consecutive negative NP/OP PCR tests, professional clearance, or resolved symptoms. This CDR3 has 11 residues. Germline CDR1 SGHRS, CDR2 YFSETQ. The V end lost 6 bases, the J end lost 10 bases, and 13 bases lay between the germline ends. In the authors' workflow: Amplifying reference gene primers gave estimates of nucleated cell counts. Method: immunoSEQ multiplex PCR; TCRdb's copy keeps in-frame clones and lacks some. For V, J and clone size, that table is used; D and trimming come from the DNA. Among about 140,000 clones listed, almost 80% were seen once.

Input material: PBMCs or T cells enriched from blood (not recorded which). The V call is TRBV5-1, the J call TRBJ1-1; no clear D. This TCR came from a woman aged 50 to 60 who had recovered from COVID-19. The CDR3 bases are TGCGCCAGCAACTCACTCACGGGAGCTTTCTTT. This gives the protein CASNSLTGAFF.